The following is a T cell receptor beta chain sequence with its context. In this sample, this clone turned up once. The target of this receptor is not known. Base qualities are not provided; no much larger clone lies one nucleotide away. Whole blood was collected in K2EDTA tubes by collaborating institutions according to the institutions' own protocols. For TCRbeta analysis, collaborators shipped samples as frozen whole blood, isolated PBMCs, or DNA extracted from either of those sample types. TCRbeta CDR3 regions were amplified from genomic DNA using the immunoSEQ Assay, a bias-controlled multiplex PCR. The authors' analysis ran thus. Nucleated cell counts per sample were estimated from amplification of reference gene primers within the assay. To quantify the absolute abundance of each unique TCRbeta CDR3 rearrangement, sequence reads were collapsed and filtered. For each sample, productive Simpson clonality was calculated as the square root of Simpson's diversity index across productive rearrangements. In TCRdb, the immuneACCESS table is reduced to in-frame sequences with V and J assigned. These tables do not hold every clone; where another copy was compared, an unresolved V gene accounts for under half, and the others remain unexplained. That table furnishes V, J and clone size, whereas the DNA furnished D and trimming. This sample holds a few hundred thousand clones; 70% to 90% were observed only once. 9.5% to 12% of the sample rests with the top ten.

The sample originates from a study of blood T cell repertoires in COVID-19 (dated by TCRdb to between 2020 and 2021). About the full investigation: The collaborator samples originated in the United States, Italy and Spain and spanned the acute and convalescent phases of COVID-19. The material from the prospective study consisted of cDNA or gDNA derived from T cells, B-cell-depleted T cells, or PBMCs. The dataset comprised deeply sampled blood TCRbeta repertoires from subjects exposed to, actively infected with, or recovered from COVID-19. The repertoires were made available in a free public database intended to serve as a resource for research on the immune response to SARS-CoV-2. Samples came from the ongoing ImmuneRACE study (first 160 participants) plus 1,254 subjects from 6 global collaborators. The sample metadata nearly always contained a de-identified subject ID, COVID-19 status, age in years and sex. Where available, HLA class I and class II types were taken from metadata supplied by the sample provider and were not determined by assay-based typing.

Summary of the overall study and its limitations: The quantity of clinical and demographic metadata differed by source and by participant and was supplied without curation.

Trimming takes 6 bases from V and 4 bases from J, and the germline ends sit 13 bases apart. Inclusive of the bounding cysteine and phenylalanine, the CDR3 is 13 residues long. The retained sequence is limited to the CDR3, 39 bases, with the frame set at the first base. From a lookup of the germline V gene (reference sequence), CDR1 and CDR2 are LNHDA and SQIVND. The chain uses TRBV19 and TRBJ2-7; a tentative D call is TRBD2 (6 bases match). Sequenced material: peripheral blood. The sequence was collected from a woman in her 70s with acute or convalescent COVID-19. Here is the DNA: TGTGCCAGTAGCAGGAGGGTAGGGTACGAGCAGTACTTC. This codes for CASSRRVGYEQYF.